This passage covers 10 T cell receptor beta chains from one sample sequenced in a study of blood T cell repertoires in COVID-19. The method was immunoSEQ multiplex PCR; TCRdb's version includes in-frame clones alone and lacks a portion of them. The sample consists of about 120,000 clones, more than 70% of them appearing once. The specimen sequenced was peripheral blood. These receptors originate from a human donor in a cohort sampled during active COVID-19.

The V call is TRBV12-5, the J call TRBJ2-5; TRBD2 aligns across 8 bases. This CDR3 is built from 13 residues. The germline gives CDR1 LGHNT, CDR2 FRNRAP. Trimming removed 3 bases from V and 5 bases from J; junction bases left unmatched: 2. CDR3 sequence: CASGFPGGETQYF. In nucleotides, the CDR3 is TGTGCTAGTGGTTTCCCGGGGGGGGAGACCCAGTACTTC.

The chain uses TRBV7-2 and TRBJ2-7; 7 positions match TRBD2. J lost 2 bases, V lost 4 bases, and 8 bases had no gene match. Germline-derived CDR1 and CDR2 are SGHTA and FQGNSA. The length of the CDR3 is 15 residues. As DNA, the CDR3 is TGTGCCAGCAGCTCCGCGGCTAGCGGAACCTACGAGCAGTACTTC. It translates to CASSSAASGTYEQYF.

The chain links TRBV27 to TRBJ1-5; D unclear. This CDR3 comprises 12 residues. With 6 bases removed from V and 2 bases from J, the gap between germline ends came to 5 bases. CDR1 is MNHEY, CDR2 SMNVEV, per germline (reference sequence). The CDR3 spells CASRLGNQPQHF. In nucleotides, the CDR3 is TGTGCCAGCAGGCTAGGCAATCAGCCCCAGCATTTT.

The J gene is TRBJ1-4, the V gene TRBV3-1 (or the pseudogene TRBV3-2), with 11 bases matching TRBD1. This CDR3 has 17 residues. The trim removed 3 bases at V and 8 bases at J, leaving 11 bases unmatched. Germline CDR1 and CDR2: LGHDT and YNNKEL (reference sequence). CDR3 residues: CASSQGLGQGAEEKLFF. The CDR3 DNA reads as TGTGCCAGCAGCCAGGGTCTCGGACAGGGGGCTGAGGAAAAACTGTTTTTT.

This clone was seen just once. The J gene is TRBJ1-1, the V gene TRBV6-6; D gene unclear. V was trimmed by 9 bases and J by 4 bases, leaving 9 bases between them. This CDR3 comprises 11 residues. Germline CDR1 MNHNY, CDR2 SVGAGI (reference sequence). In DNA form, the CDR3 reads TGTGCCAGTGGGAGTCGCACTGAAGCTTTCTTT. It codes for CASGSRTEAFF.

The chain has TRBV27 and TRBJ2-5; maybe TRBD1 (6 bases). V gave up 7 bases and J gave up 5 bases, with 17 bases separating them. CDR3 length: 14 residues. Germline lookup yields CDR1 MNHEY and CDR2 SMNVEV (reference sequence). CDR3 sequence reads: CASTQVGAWETQYF. The CDR3 DNA follows: TGTGCCAGCACCCAGGTGGGGGCGTGGGAGACCCAGTACTTC.

The V gene is TRBV4-1, the J gene TRBJ2-2, with D perhaps matching TRBD2 (5 bases). The CDR3 has 16 residues. Between the trimmed V and J ends, which lost 0 bases and 1 base, there was a span of 9 bases. Germline V gene lookup returns CDR1 MGHRA and CDR2 YSYEKL. DNA of the CDR3: TGCGCCAGCAGCCAAGACGGACTGGTGAACACCGGGGAGCTGTTTTTT. Encoded protein: CASSQDGLVNTGELFF.

The rearrangement uses TRBV7-8 and TRBJ1-2; 7 bases map to TRBD1. This CDR3 spans 18 amino acids. The V segment lost 0 bases and the J segment 6 bases; nucleotides outside the gene matches: 16. Germline V lookup: CDR1 SGHVS, CDR2 FQNEAQ. DNA of the CDR3: TGTGCCAGCAGCTTAGCTCCACCGACAGGGTATCGTCGGGATGGCTACACCTTC. It is translated as CASSLAPPTGYRRDGYTF.

The chain joins TRBV18 to TRBJ1-2; TRBD1 is a possible D gene (5 bases). Germline V CDR1 and CDR2: KGHSH, LQKENI. There are 13 residues in the CDR3. V gave up 2 bases and J gave up 6 bases, with 10 bases separating them. CDR3 in DNA: TGTGCCAGCTCACCAGGGGGGGACGATGGCTACACCTTC. Protein sequence: CASSPGGDDGYTF.

The CDR3 here is CASSSGQGVGQPQHF. DNA of the CDR3: TGTGCCAGCAGCTCCGGACAGGGCGTGGGTCAGCCCCAGCATTTT. The V gene is TRBV5-5, the J gene TRBJ1-5; TRBD1 agrees at 8 bases. This CDR3 is 15 amino acids long. Per the germline V gene, CDR1 is SGHKS and CDR2 is YYEKEE (reference sequence). V dropped 3 bases and J dropped 6; count of bases not matched to a gene: 8.